This TCR beta chain derives from a study of regulatory T cells in long-lasting Graves disease. Study conclusions and caveats: Persistent patients shared more public clonotypes (about 2,800) than newly diagnosed patients (over 900). TCR diversity was lower in persistent Graves' patients (versus newly diagnosed ones).

Investigators prepared the TCR beta libraries by applying iRepertoire HTBI primers and Arm-PCR of CDR3 regions. TCRdb used MiXCR to reprocess the multiplex PCR reads, holding one entry per CDR3 protein. The sample lists some 220,000 distinct CDR3 sequences, approximately 19% occurring once. With respect to this clonotype: Antigen specificity is unknown. Compared with germline, one end of the junction differs, possibly owing to a read error.

This CDR3 is built from 16 residues. In germline, CDR1 is SGHAT, CDR2 FQNNGV. Time point of the sample: newly diagnosed GD, antithyroid drugs for less than 3 months. Construction of the TCR library relied on RNA isolated from PBMCs. In addition, the sample was reused for a study of T cells in Graves' hyperthyroidism and ophthalmopathy. Per that study: Most thyroid clonotypes that were expanded above 0.001 also turned up in blood.

V is TRBV11-2 and J is TRBJ2-3; the match to TRBD2 covers 8 bases. The clonotype comes from a woman aged 30 to 39 with Graves disease. Here the sequenced sample was peripheral blood mononuclear cells (PBMCs), taken at new diagnosis, from a patient treated with antithyroid drugs. CDR3 nucleotides: TGCGCCAGCAGCCCCAGCGGGGGCCCGACCACAGATACGCAGTATTTT. Translation gives CASSPSGGPTTDTQYF. Full variable domain (remainder filled in from reference TRBV11-2 and TRBJ2-3): EAGVAQSPRYKIIEKRQSVAFWCNPISGHATLYWYQQILGQGPKLLIQFQNNGVVDDSQLPKDRFSAERLKGVDSTLKIQPAKLEDSAVYLCASSPSGGPTTDTQYFGPGTRLTVL.